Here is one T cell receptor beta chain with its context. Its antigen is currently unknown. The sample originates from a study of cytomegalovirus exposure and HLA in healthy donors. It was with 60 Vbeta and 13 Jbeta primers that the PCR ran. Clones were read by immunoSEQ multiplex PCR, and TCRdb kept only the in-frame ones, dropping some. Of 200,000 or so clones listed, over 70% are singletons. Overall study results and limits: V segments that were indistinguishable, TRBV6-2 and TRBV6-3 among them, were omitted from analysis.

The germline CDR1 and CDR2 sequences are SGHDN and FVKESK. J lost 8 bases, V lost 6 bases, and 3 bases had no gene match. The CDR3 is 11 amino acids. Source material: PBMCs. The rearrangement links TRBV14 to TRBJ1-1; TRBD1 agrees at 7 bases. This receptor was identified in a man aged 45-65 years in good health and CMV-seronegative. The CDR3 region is CASSLGQEAFF. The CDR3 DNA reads TGTGCCAGCAGTTTGGGACAGGAAGCTTTCTTT.